Shown below are 28 T cell receptor beta chains from a single sample sequenced in a study of regulatory T cells in long-lasting Graves disease. As for time point: newly diagnosed GD, antithyroid drugs for less than 3 months. Isolated PBMC RNA provided the starting material for the TCR library. TCR beta libraries were built with iRepertoire HTBI primers and Arm-PCR of CDR3 regions. TCRdb analysed the multiplex PCR reads with MiXCR anew, one entry per CDR3 protein. In the table there are about 350,000 distinct CDR3 sequences, over 15% of which are singletons. The same data also went into a second study, on T cells in Graves' hyperthyroidism and ophthalmopathy.

Specimen: peripheral blood mononuclear cells (PBMCs), collected at new diagnosis, from a patient treated with antithyroid drugs. All receptors derive from a man between 35 and 55 years old with Graves disease.

There are many counts of this clonotype. Here the CDR3 reads CASSQDSGGANEQYF. The CDR3 nucleotides are TGTGCCAGCAGCCAAGATAGCGGGGGGGCCAACGAGCAGTACTTC. The chain carries TRBV3-1 and TRBJ2-7, with 11 bases lining up with TRBD2. V lost 0 bases, J lost 5 bases, and 3 bases stayed unmatched. Germline V lookup: CDR1 LGHDT, CDR2 YNNKEL (reference sequence). This CDR3 is 15 amino acids long.

Ten or more counts support this clonotype. The genes are TRBV12-3 or TRBV12-4 and TRBJ2-5; D uncertain. The CDR3 extends over 14 amino acids. V shed 8 bases and J shed 2 bases, with 15 bases lying between them. CDR3 loop: CASGRWVQQETQYF. The CDR3 nucleotides read TGTGCCAGCGGCCGTTGGGTACAACAAGAGACCCAGTACTTC.

This clonotype was observed a few times. The J gene is TRBJ1-3, the V gene TRBV6-1; the D gene is possibly TRBD1 (5 bases). The CDR3 extends over 14 amino acids. V gave up 6 bases and J gave up 0 bases, with 9 bases separating them. From germline, CDR1 is MNHNS and CDR2 SASEGT. The CDR3 nucleotides read TGTGCCAGCAGAACGACAGCCTCTGGAAACACCATATATTTT. This translates into CASRTTASGNTIYF.

V and J are TRBV4-1 and TRBJ2-7; D is unresolved. Per the germline V gene, CDR1 is MGHRA and CDR2 is YSYEKL. CDR3 size: 13 residues. Trimming left V 1 base short and J 5 bases short, with 9 bases between. CDR3 in DNA: TGCGCCAGCAGCCAAGTATGCAGTCACGAGCAGTACTTC. It yields the protein CASSQVCSHEQYF.

The table lists this clonotype with many counts. The chain recombines TRBV2 with TRBJ2-3; 12 nucleotides line up with TRBD2. With 7 bases clipped from V and 6 bases from J, the junction kept 5 bases outside the gene matches. This CDR3 region has 14 residues. The V gene's germline CDR1 is SNHLY and CDR2 FYNNEI. The CDR3 DNA reads TGTGCCAGCATTCGACTAGCGGGGGCCGATACGCAGTATTTT. This codes for CASIRLAGADTQYF.

This chain links TRBV9 with TRBJ2-2, with 8 bases identical to TRBD1. The CDR3 is 16 residues long. From germline, CDR1 is SGDLS and CDR2 YYNGEE. The ends lost 2 bases at V and 5 bases at J; junction bases unmatched: 8. The CDR3 loop reads CASSVDRGGGTGELFF. DNA of the CDR3: TGTGCCAGCAGCGTTGACAGGGGAGGAGGGACCGGGGAGCTGTTTTTT.

The V gene is TRBV29-1, the J gene TRBJ1-1; the D gene is possibly TRBD1 (5 bases). V was cut by 7 bases and J by 4 bases, with 19 bases left in between. The germline gives CDR1 SQVTM, CDR2 ANQGSEA. This CDR3 contains 14 residues. The CDR3 sequence is CSAHRGGGGTEAFF. The CDR3 nucleotides read TGCAGCGCCCACCGCGGGGGAGGAGGCACTGAAGCTTTCTTT.

This clonotype was counted once. A much larger clone differs from this one at a single base, so this may be a read error. J is TRBJ2-2 and V is TRBV3-1, with D unclear. There are 12 residues in the CDR3. V was clipped by 4 bases and J by 4 bases, with 4 bases between them. Looked up from germline, CDR1 is LGHDT and CDR2 is YNNKEL (reference sequence). Here the CDR3 reads CASSRSTGELFF. The CDR3 region has the DNA TGTGCCAGCAGCCGATCCACCGGGGAGCTGTTTTTT.

Notes on this clonotype: A much larger clone differs from this one at a single base, so this may be a read error. The chain employs TRBV6-5 and TRBJ2-4, with 12 bases identical to TRBD2. CDR1 MNHEY and CDR2 SVGAGI come from the germline V gene. This CDR3 has 21 amino acids. The DNA for the CDR3 is TGTCCCAGCAGTTACAATCCTCGACTAGCGGGGGCCTCTCGGGGCAAAAACATTCAGTACTTC. Amino acids: CPSSYNPRLAGASRGKNIQYF.

The chain is built from TRBV29-1 and TRBJ2-5, with no clear D. This CDR3 spans 12 amino acids. CDR1 and CDR2 from the germline V gene are SQVTM and ANQGSEA. V was clipped by 4 bases and J by 5 bases, with 11 bases between them. DNA for the CDR3: TGCAGCGTTGCGAGACCACCGGAGACCCAGTACTTC. It codes for CSVARPPETQYF.

This clonotype was seen ten or more times. The gene calls are TRBV28 and TRBJ2-7, with TRBD2 identical over 9 bases. The CDR3 has 19 amino acids. Looked up from germline, CDR1 is MDHEN and CDR2 is SYDVKM. V was clipped by 5 bases and J by 0 bases; unmatched bases: 17. As DNA, the CDR3 is TGTGCCAGCAGTCCACTCCTAGCGGGGTCTCAGTGGGGCTCCTACGAGCAGTACTTC. It codes for CASSPLLAGSQWGSYEQYF.

This clonotype was observed many times. The chain employs TRBV6-1 and TRBJ1-2; TRBD1 is a possible D gene (6 bases). V lost 11 bases, J lost 4 bases, and 14 bases lay in between. This CDR3 region has 12 residues. In germline, CDR1 is MNHNS, CDR2 SASEGT. CDR3 protein: CAGGTISYGYTF. The CDR3 DNA sequence: TGTGCCGGCGGGACAATCTCCTATGGCTACACCTTC.

As concerns this clonotype: A much larger clone is a single base away; this may be a read error. The V gene is TRBV4-2, the J gene TRBJ2-7, with D perhaps TRBD1 (6 bases). Trimming pared 3 bases from V and 5 bases from J, leaving 14 bases between. The CDR3 totals 14 residues. Germline V gene lookup returns CDR1 LGHNA and CDR2 YNFKEQ. In DNA form, the CDR3 reads TGTGCCAGCAGCCATATCGGAACAGGGCACGAGCAGTACTTC. It codes for CASSHIGTGHEQYF.

This clonotype was counted between two and nine times. The chain carries TRBV27 and TRBJ2-3; perhaps D is TRBD1 or TRBD2 (5 bases each). With 7 bases removed from V and 1 base from J, the gap between germline ends came to 15 bases. The CDR3 length is 15 residues. Looked up from germline, CDR1 is MNHEY and CDR2 is SMNVEV (reference sequence). The CDR3 nucleotides are TGTGCCAGCACCGATATGGGGGAACGCACAGATACGCAGTATTTT. It codes for CASTDMGERTDTQYF.

The CDR3 DNA is TGTGCCAGCAGTGATACAGGGTCCCAAGAGACCCAGTACTTC. Encoded protein: CASSDTGSQETQYF. The gene calls are TRBV6-2 or TRBV6-3 and TRBJ2-5, with a possible D match to TRBD1 (6 bases). In germline, CDR1 is MNHEY, CDR2 SVGEGT. This CDR3 has 14 amino acids. V lost 5 bases and J 1 base, leaving 11 bases between the germline ends.

V usage is TRBV27 and J usage is TRBJ2-1, with a tentative D call TRBD2 (5 bases). CDR1 and CDR2 from the germline V gene are MNHEY and SMNVEV (reference sequence). This CDR3 comprises 13 residues. V lost 6 bases and J 15 bases, leaving 21 bases between the germline ends. For the CDR3, the DNA is TGTGCCAGCAGACGGACGGACTCGTCTTCCGGGTTCTTC. Translating it yields CASRRTDSSSGFF.

Many counts were recorded for this clonotype. This chain joins TRBV9 and TRBJ2-7, with 7 bases matching TRBD2. The V segment lost 0 bases and the J segment 1 base; nucleotides outside the gene matches: 4. The germline CDR1 and CDR2 sequences are SGDLS and YYNGEE. The CDR3 spans 15 residues. The DNA for the CDR3 is TGTGCCAGCAGCGTAGGGGAGGGGATGTCCTACGAGCAGTACTTC. It specifies CASSVGEGMSYEQYF.

This clonotype was counted only a few times. CDR3 loop: CASSQIYRRTGNYGYTF. The CDR3 nucleotides read TGTGCCAGCAGCCAGATTTATCGGAGGACAGGGAACTATGGCTACACCTTC. The J gene is TRBJ1-2, the V gene TRBV5-4, with 8 bases identical to TRBD1. Germline V gene data show CDR1 as SGHNT and CDR2 as YYREEE (reference sequence). The ends lost 4 bases at V and 2 bases at J; junction bases unmatched: 13. The CDR3 length is 17 residues.

This clonotype was picked up many times. The V call is TRBV20-1, the J call TRBJ2-7; 7 bases match TRBD1. V was clipped by 3 bases and J by 5 bases; unmatched bases: 4. The CDR3 covers 12 residues. Germline CDR1 DFQATT, CDR2 SNEGSKA (reference sequence). The CDR3 bases are TGCAGTGCTAGTGACAGGGATCACGAGCAGTACTTC. It translates to CSASDRDHEQYF.

This clonotype was counted only a few times. The chain couples TRBV10-3 to TRBJ1-1, with TRBD1 as a possible D gene (5 bases). The V and J ends lost 5 bases and 7 bases respectively, with 11 bases between them. Looked up from germline, CDR1 is ENHRY and CDR2 is SYGVKD. The CDR3 loop spans 12 amino acids. This chain's CDR3 is CAISLGRGEAFF. The CDR3 DNA sequence: TGTGCCATCAGTCTGGGGAGGGGTGAAGCTTTCTTT.

The table lists this clonotype with many counts. The chain has TRBV20-1 and TRBJ2-2; tentative D call: TRBD1 (7 bases). This CDR3 has 15 residues. Germline CDR1 is DFQATT and CDR2 is SNEGSKA (reference sequence). The germline V and J ends were trimmed by 5 bases and 5 bases, with 18 bases remaining between them. The CDR3 nucleotides are TGCAGTGCTGGAGGAGCAGGGGGAGGAACCGGGGAGCTGTTTTTT. Its translation: CSAGGAGGGTGELFF.

The J gene is TRBJ2-7, the V gene TRBV4-2; D perhaps matches TRBD1 (6 bases). V was trimmed by 1 base and J by 6 bases, leaving 22 bases between them. The CDR3 loop spans 17 amino acids. Germline V CDR1 and CDR2: LGHNA, YNFKEQ. CDR3 nucleotides: TGTGCCAGCAGCCAAGTCTCGGGACACGAACAAACGGGCGAGCAGTACTTC. It encodes CASSQVSGHEQTGEQYF.

This clonotype was recorded many times. The chain uses TRBV20-1 and TRBJ2-3, with 8 bases identical to TRBD2. The CDR3 runs to 14 residues. CDR1 is DFQATT, CDR2 SNEGSKA, per germline (reference sequence). The V and J ends lost 6 bases and 2 bases, in that order; junction bases with no gene match: 7. The CDR3 reads CSAPASGHTDTQYF. DNA of the CDR3: TGCAGTGCACCTGCTAGCGGGCACACAGATACGCAGTATTTT.

This clonotype occurred many times. This chain connects TRBV7-2 to TRBJ2-7, with TRBD1 as a possible D gene (6 bases). The germline V and J ends were trimmed by 7 bases and 0 bases, with 10 bases remaining between them. Per germline, CDR1 SGHTA and CDR2 FQGNSA. The CDR3 is 13 amino acids. The CDR3 protein is CASTHRASYEQYF. Written as DNA, the CDR3 is TGTGCCAGCACTCACAGGGCCTCCTACGAGCAGTACTTC.

This clonotype appeared many times. The rearrangement uses TRBV5-5 and TRBJ2-1; the D gene is possibly TRBD2 (5 bases). Trimming shortened V by 5 bases and J by 5 bases, and 14 bases separated the two germline ends. The CDR3 is made up of 14 amino acids. Germline CDR1 and CDR2: SGHKS and YYEKEE (reference sequence). The CDR3 DNA is TGTGCCAGCAGGCCTTGGTCCGGGAACAATGAGCAGTTCTTC. As protein: CASRPWSGNNEQFF.

This clonotype was seen repeatedly, ten times or more. The chain is built from TRBV11-3 and TRBJ1-2, with 9 bases lining up with TRBD1. After removal of 2 bases from V and 4 bases from J, the junction contained 2 bases not matched to a gene. Germline V lookup: CDR1 SGHNT, CDR2 YENEEA. The CDR3 loop spans 14 amino acids. This CDR3 is CASSLSTGGYGYTF. Here the CDR3 DNA reads TGTGCCAGCAGCTTATCGACAGGGGGCTATGGCTACACCTTC.

The table lists this clonotype with many counts. The V gene is TRBV7-2, the J gene TRBJ1-5; no firm D call. This CDR3 has 14 residues. Germline-derived CDR1 and CDR2 are SGHTA and FQGNSA. The V gene lost 1 base and the J gene lost 4 bases, with 8 bases spanning the gap. The CDR3 coding sequence is TGTGCCAGCAGCTTAGTGGCCGGGAATCAGCCCCAGCATTTT. Translating it yields CASSLVAGNQPQHF.

This clonotype was picked up one time. This may be a read error: a much more frequent sequence differs by one nucleotide. This chain joins TRBV6-1 and TRBJ1-1; possible D gene TRBD1, 6 bases. The CDR3 is 13 residues long. Germline V gene data show CDR1 as MNHNS and CDR2 as SASEGT. Trimming removed 7 bases at V and 7 bases at J, with 16 bases between. This CDR3 reads CASNYPGQNEAFF. DNA of the CDR3: TGTGCCAGCAACTACCCAGGACAGAATGAAGCTTTCTTT.